This entry lists 23 T cell receptor beta chains sequenced from one sample in a study of blood T cells in healthy people across ages. A second PCR of about 7 to 12 cycles used a sample-barcoded 5' primer and a J-beta primer mix. Each CDR3 protein gets one entry after TCRdb re-called the 5' RACE reads with MiXCR. The table has about 970,000 distinct CDR3 sequences, roughly 50% seen once. Sequenced input: blood. The receptors were sampled from a woman aged 55 to 70 in good health.

The J gene is TRBJ2-7, the V gene TRBV7-2; D unresolved. Trimming stripped 3 bases from V and 3 bases from J, with 12 bases between. Germline loops: CDR1 SGHTA, CDR2 FQGNSA. CDR3 length: 14 residues. CDR3 in amino acids: CASSFRRTNYEQYF. CDR3 DNA sequence: TGTGCCAGCAGCTTCAGACGCACAAACTACGAGCAGTACTTC.

The chain has TRBV6-2 or TRBV6-3 and TRBJ2-7, with 8 nucleotides matching TRBD2. CDR3 length: 14 residues. The germline gives CDR1 MNHEY, CDR2 SVGEGT. The V segment lost 7 bases and the J segment 1 base; nucleotides outside the gene matches: 6. The CDR3 bases are TGTGCCAGCACCATAGCGGGACCGTCCTACGAGCAGTACTTC. Translating it yields CASTIAGPSYEQYF.

This clonotype was seen a handful of times. The chain is built from TRBV6-2 or TRBV6-3 and TRBJ2-7, with TRBD1 matching over 7 bases. CDR1 and CDR2 from the germline V gene are MNHEY and SVGEGT. The trim removed 6 bases at V and 3 bases at J, leaving 11 bases unmatched. CDR3 size: 15 residues. CDR3: CASSRDSRGNYEQYF. The CDR3 nucleotides are TGTGCCAGCAGCCGGGACAGCCGGGGAAACTACGAGCAGTACTTC.

The gene calls are TRBV10-3 and TRBJ2-5; 10 bases are a match to TRBD2. Germline-derived CDR1 and CDR2 are ENHRY and SYGVKD. The CDR3 runs 18 residues. With V trimmed by 6 bases and J by 13 bases, 26 bases remained unmatched. The CDR3 nucleotides are TGTGCCATCAGGGGTGATGACTTAGCGGGAGGTACTGGAAATGAGCGGTACTTC. Translating it yields CAIRGDDLAGGTGNERYF.

The chain links TRBV20-1 to TRBJ2-5, with TRBD2 matching 8 bases. Matching the DNA end better, TRBJ2-7 makes the J call doubtful. The CDR3 totals 14 residues. Germline loops: CDR1 DFQATT, CDR2 SNEGSKA (reference sequence). The DNA of the CDR3 is TGCAGTGCTAGAGAGCCGGGAGGGCCTCTCGAGCAGTACTTC. It specifies CSAREPGGPLEQYF.

In its sample, this clonotype was seen once. The V and J genes are TRBV29-1 and TRBJ2-1; 9 bases are shared with TRBD2. Per the germline V gene, CDR1 is SQVTM and CDR2 is ANQGSEA. The V and J ends lost 6 bases and 9 bases, in that order; junction bases with no gene match: 9. The CDR3 consists of 13 residues. The chain's CDR3 is CSVDGTSMGEQFF. The DNA for the CDR3 is TGCAGCGTCGATGGGACTAGCATGGGTGAGCAGTTCTTC.

This CDR3 is CASSQTTDTQYF. DNA of the CDR3: TGTGCCAGCAGCCAAACCACAGATACGCAGTATTTT. The chain employs TRBV12-3 or TRBV12-4 and TRBJ2-3, with no clear D. V lost 6 bases and J lost 2, with 6 bases in between. This CDR3 is built from 12 residues.

The gene calls are TRBV12-3 or TRBV12-4 and TRBJ1-4, with D perhaps TRBD1 (5 bases). The CDR3 runs to 15 residues. Trimming shortened V by 3 bases and J by 7 bases, and 15 bases separated the two germline ends. The CDR3 DNA follows: TGTGCCAGCAGTTTCTTAGAGACGGGGGGTGAAAAACTGTTTTTT. Translated, it gives CASSFLETGGEKLFF.

The chain joins TRBV4-1 to TRBJ2-1; TRBD2 agrees at 7 bases. The CDR3 length is 18 residues. Germline V gives CDR1 MGHRA, CDR2 YSYEKL. V shed 3 bases and J 10 bases; nucleotides not matched to a gene: 21. DNA for the CDR3: TGCGCCAGCAGCCAGCTTCTTAGGAGCGGGACCGACCGAAAGGAGCAGTTCTTC. This gives the protein CASSQLLRSGTDRKEQFF.

This chain links TRBV10-1 with TRBJ2-3, with D perhaps TRBD1 (6 bases). V lost 6 bases to trimming and J lost 6 bases, with 16 bases between them. CDR1 is WNHNN, CDR2 SYGVQD, per germline (reference sequence). The CDR3 sequence is 14 residues long. The CDR3 here is CASRDTGIFDTQYF. Here the CDR3 DNA reads TGCGCCAGCAGAGATACAGGGATTTTTGATACGCAGTATTTT.

This clonotype was detected many times. The chain is built from TRBV5-1 and TRBJ2-3, with 9 bases lining up with TRBD1. The CDR3 has 17 residues. After removal of 4 bases from V and 3 bases from J, the junction contained 12 bases not matched to a gene. The germline V gene encodes CDR1 SGHRS and CDR2 YFSETQ. The CDR3 is CASSVTSGTGITDTQYF. The CDR3 nucleotides read TGCGCCAGCAGCGTAACCTCCGGGACAGGGATAACAGATACGCAGTATTTT.

This clonotype has only a few counts. V is TRBV20-1 and J is TRBJ2-5; the D is unclear. This CDR3 contains 13 residues. CDR1 DFQATT and CDR2 SNEGSKA come from the germline V gene (reference sequence). V was shortened by 5 bases and J by 5 bases, with 15 bases between the two germline ends. The CDR3 DNA reads as TGCAGTGCTGTCGGAAGTTGGCGTGAGACCCAGTACTTC. Translated, it gives CSAVGSWRETQYF.

In its sample, this clonotype was seen once. A read error may account for a junction end that differs from germline. This sequence joins TRBV28 and TRBJ2-2, with D tentatively TRBD1 (6 bases). The CDR3 extends over 16 amino acids. CDR1 is MDHEN, CDR2 SYDVKM, per germline. CDR3 residues: CASNLGGHRATGELFF. The DNA for the CDR3 is TGTGCCAGCAATTTAGGGGGACATCGAGCCACCGGGGAGCTGTTTTTT. The complete variable domain, with remaining parts taken from reference TRBV28 and TRBJ2-2, reads DVKVTQSSRYLVKRTGEKVFLECVQDMDHENMFWYRQDPGLGLRLIYFSYDVKMKEKGDIPEGYSVSREKKERFSLILESASTNQTSMYLCASNLGGHRATGELFFGEGSRLTVL.

The gene calls are TRBV7-8 and TRBJ2-3, with a possible D match to TRBD1 (5 bases). Germline CDR1 is SGHVS and CDR2 is FQNEAQ. CDR3 length equals 15 residues. Deletions cut 4 bases from V and 4 bases from J, with 15 bases between. The CDR3, as DNA: TGTGCCAGCAGCTCAGGGAATCCGTGGGCAGATACGCAGTATTTT. This codes for CASSSGNPWADTQYF.

This clonotype was observed a handful of times. The chain links TRBV6-2 or TRBV6-3 to TRBJ2-2; 11 bases are shared with TRBD2. Per germline, CDR1 MNHEY and CDR2 SVGEGT. J gave up 1 base and V 5 bases, and 3 bases lay outside the gene matches. The CDR3 consists of 16 residues. The CDR3 nucleotides read TGTGCCAGCAGTCTAGGACTAGCGGGGAACACCGGGGAGCTGTTTTTT. Residues: CASSLGLAGNTGELFF.

The genes are TRBV11-2 and TRBJ2-1; tentatively, D is TRBD2 (6 bases). The CDR3 is 16 amino acids. In germline, CDR1 is SGHAT, CDR2 FQNNGV. The V end lost 1 base, the J end lost 5 bases, and 15 bases lay between the germline ends. The CDR3 DNA follows: TGTGCCAGCAGCTTAGGGGAGCGGGCCTGGGACAATGAGCAGTTCTTC. It encodes CASSLGERAWDNEQFF.

The V and J genes are TRBV20-1 and TRBJ2-7, with TRBD1 as a possible D gene (5 bases). Germline loops: CDR1 DFQATT, CDR2 SNEGSKA (reference sequence). The CDR3 has 18 amino acids. The V end was cut by 0 bases, the J end by 0 bases, with 21 bases between. CDR3 in amino acids: CSARDQWAWGGSSYEQYF. The CDR3 region has the DNA TGCAGTGCTAGAGATCAGTGGGCGTGGGGCGGAAGCTCCTACGAGCAGTACTTC.

The chain combines TRBV7-9 with TRBJ1-2, with D perhaps TRBD1 (6 bases). The CDR3 length is 14 residues. In germline, CDR1 is SEHNR, CDR2 FQNEAQ (reference sequence). V lost 1 base and J lost 4, with 10 bases in between. CDR3 sequence (DNA): TGTGCCAGCAGCTTAGGGACAGTTCCCTATGGCTACACCTTC. Its translation: CASSLGTVPYGYTF.

The chain carries TRBV3-1 and TRBJ1-5, with D unclear. This CDR3 is built from 14 residues. Germline V lookup: CDR1 LGHDT, CDR2 YNNKEL (reference sequence). Trimming cost V 1 base and J 9 bases, with 13 bases left between them. CDR3 nucleotide sequence: TGTGCCAGCAGCCAAGCTGGAAGGGATAGGCCCCAGCATTTT. This codes for CASSQAGRDRPQHF.

The chain recombines TRBV20-1 with TRBJ1-5, with a tentative D call TRBD1 (5 bases). From germline, CDR1 is DFQATT and CDR2 SNEGSKA (reference sequence). Trimming stripped 3 bases from V and 5 bases from J, with 11 bases between. CDR3 size: 13 residues. CDR3 bases: TGCAGTGCTAGGGGGCCCTTCGATCAGCCCCAGCATTTT. Translation gives CSARGPFDQPQHF.

This clonotype was seen only a few times. The V gene is TRBV25-1, the J gene TRBJ1-1; D not certain. The CDR3 is made up of 13 amino acids. The ends were cut back, 7 bases at V and 6 bases at J, with 15 bases in the middle. Germline CDR1 is MGHDK and CDR2 is SYGVNS. Written as DNA, the CDR3 is TGTGCCAGCACCTCTTTCGGTTCGGCTGAAGCTTTCTTT. Translated, it gives CASTSFGSAEAFF.

This clonotype turned up a few times. V gene TRBV7-9 combines with J gene TRBJ1-1; D gene uncertain. Germline V lookup: CDR1 SEHNR, CDR2 FQNEAQ (reference sequence). The V gene lost 5 bases and the J gene lost 4 bases, with 17 bases spanning the gap. The CDR3 runs to 15 residues. DNA for the CDR3: TGTGCCAGCAGCCGCCTTGTCACCCGGGGCACTGAAGCTTTCTTT. It translates to CASSRLVTRGTEAFF.

This chain connects TRBV7-2 to TRBJ2-1; perhaps TRBD2 as D (5 bases). CDR3 length: 15 amino acids. V lost 2 bases to trimming and J lost 7 bases, with 15 bases between them. The germline V gene has CDR1 SGHTA and CDR2 FQGNSA. This CDR3 reads CASSLHGNSENEQFF. The CDR3 nucleotides read TGTGCCAGCAGCTTACACGGGAATTCGGAAAATGAGCAGTTCTTC.